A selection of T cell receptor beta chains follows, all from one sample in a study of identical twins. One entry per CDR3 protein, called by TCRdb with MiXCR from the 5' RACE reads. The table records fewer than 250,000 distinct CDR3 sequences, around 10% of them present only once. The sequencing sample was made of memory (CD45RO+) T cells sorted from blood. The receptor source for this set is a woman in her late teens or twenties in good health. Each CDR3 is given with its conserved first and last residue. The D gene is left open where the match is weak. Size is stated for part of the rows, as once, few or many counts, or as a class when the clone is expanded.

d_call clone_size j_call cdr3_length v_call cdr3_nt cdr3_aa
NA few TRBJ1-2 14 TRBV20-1 TGCAGTGCTGACACCATAACAGGCTTGGGAGGCTACACCTTC CSADTITGLGGYTF
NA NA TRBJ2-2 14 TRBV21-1 TGTGCCAGCAGCAAAGCGGGGGGGACCGGGGAGCTGTTTTTT CASSKAGGTGELFF
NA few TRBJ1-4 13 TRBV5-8 TGTGCCAGCAACAGGGTGACTAATGAAAAACTGTTTTTT CASNRVTNEKLFF
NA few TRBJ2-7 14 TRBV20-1 TGCAGTGCCAAGAGACCAGGCGGGGCGGACGAGCAGTACTTC CSAKRPGGADEQYF
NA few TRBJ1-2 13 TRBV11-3 TGTGCCAGCAGCTCTGGCCCAGGCTATGGCTACACCTTC CASSSGPGYGYTF
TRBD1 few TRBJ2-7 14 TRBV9 TGTGCCAGCAGCCCGGGGACAGGCTGGTACGAGCAGTACTTC CASSPGTGWYEQYF
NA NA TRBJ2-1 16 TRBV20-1 TGCAGTGCTAGAGATCGGAGAAAAAGGCTAGACGCTGAGCAGTTCTTC CSARDRRKRLDAEQFF
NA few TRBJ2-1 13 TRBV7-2 TGTGCCAGCAGCTTAGTTTCGAGCAATGAGCAGTTCTTC CASSLVSSNEQFF
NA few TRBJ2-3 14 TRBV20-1 TGCAGTGCTAGACCGGGGGGCAACACAGATACGCAGTATTTT CSARPGGNTDTQYF
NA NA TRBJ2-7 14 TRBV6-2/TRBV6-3 TGTGCCAGCAGTTATACTATATTCTCCTACGAGCAGTACTTC CASSYTIFSYEQYF
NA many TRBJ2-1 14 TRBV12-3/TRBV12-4 TGTGCCAGCAGGGGAGATCAAACGGGCAATGAGCAGTTCTTC CASRGDQTGNEQFF
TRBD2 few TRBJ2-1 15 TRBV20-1 TGCAGTGTGCTAGCGGGTACCATTATACAGAATGAGCAGTTCTTC CSVLAGTIIQNEQFF
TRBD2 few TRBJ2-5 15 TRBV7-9 TGTGCCAGCAGCTTGCGTCTAGCGGGTCAAGAGACCCAGTACTTC CASSLRLAGQETQYF
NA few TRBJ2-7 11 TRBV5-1 TGCGCCAGTTCGGACGGAATCAAGCAGTACTTC CASSDGIKQYF
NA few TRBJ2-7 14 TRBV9 TGTGCCAGCAGCCCTTCGACTGGAGCCTACGAGCAGTACTTC CASSPSTGAYEQYF
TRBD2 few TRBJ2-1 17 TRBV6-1 TGTGCCAGCAGCCCACGGTCCCAGCGGGGGCGATACAATGAGCAGTTCTTC CASSPRSQRGRYNEQFF
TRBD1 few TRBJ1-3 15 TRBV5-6 TGTGCCAGCAGTTCAGGGGGCGGCTCTGGAAACACCATATATTTT CASSSGGGSGNTIYF
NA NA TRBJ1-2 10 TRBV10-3 TGTGCCATCAGCCCCAATGGCTACACCTTC CAISPNGYTF
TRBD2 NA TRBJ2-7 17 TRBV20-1 TGCAGTGCTAGAGACGACCTACTAGCGGGAGAATCCTACGAGCAGTACTTC CSARDDLLAGESYEQYF
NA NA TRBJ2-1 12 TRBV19 TGTGCCAGTAGTATAGAAAACTCCCAACAGTTCTTC CASSIENSQQFF
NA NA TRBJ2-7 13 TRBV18 TGTGCCAGCTCACCAAGCGCCGACAGCGAGCAGTACTTC CASSPSADSEQYF
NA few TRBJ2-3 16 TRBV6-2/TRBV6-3 TGTGCCAGCAGCCGCCCCTCACCGGCTCGAGGTTCCGGGTGGTATTTT CASSRPSPARGSGWYF
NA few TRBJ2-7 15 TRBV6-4 TGTGCCAGCAGTGACTCGGGGGTGGACTCCTACGAGCAGTACTTC CASSDSGVDSYEQYF
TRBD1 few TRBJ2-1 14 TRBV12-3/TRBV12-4 TGTGCCAGCAGTTGGGGGGGACAGGGCATCGAGCAGTTCTTC CASSWGGQGIEQFF
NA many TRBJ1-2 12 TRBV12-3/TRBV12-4 TGTGCCAGCACGGGACCCTCCTATGGCTACACCTTC CASTGPSYGYTF
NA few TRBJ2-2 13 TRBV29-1 TGCAGCGTTGAGGGCCCGGGGACCGGGGAGCTGTTTTTT CSVEGPGTGELFF
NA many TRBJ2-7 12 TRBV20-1 TGCAGTGGCGCGAAGGCTATCAACGAGCAGTACTTC CSGAKAINEQYF
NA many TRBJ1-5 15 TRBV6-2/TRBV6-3 TGTGCCAGCAGTTACATGAGGGGCGGCAATCAGCCCCAGCATTTT CASSYMRGGNQPQHF